This entry lists 11 T cell receptor beta chains sequenced from one sample in a study of low-dose radiotherapy and immunotherapy resistance in tumors. Time point noted: before trial treatment. TRAV- and TRBV-specific primers primed first-strand cDNA, covering alpha and beta chains. Amplification, which lasted around 20 PCR cycles, used a constant-region primer and V-primer adapter to amplify TCRs. A single record per CDR3 protein comes from TCRdb applying MiXCR to the reads. The sample comprises approximately 70,000 distinct CDR3 sequences, roughly 30% of which are singletons, and over 8.5% rests with the top ten. The specimen comprised PBMCs, sampled before treatment. These receptors came from a female donor with ovarian cancer.

In this sample, this clonotype turned up many times. The chain links TRBV20-1 to TRBJ1-4, with unresolved D. The CDR3 runs to 14 residues. Germline V gene lookup returns CDR1 DFQATT and CDR2 SNEGSKA (reference sequence). Trimming cost V 4 bases and J 3 bases, with 12 bases left between them. This CDR3 is CSATSGVANEKLFF. CDR3 bases: TGCAGTGCTACGTCCGGGGTGGCTAATGAAAAACTGTTTTTT.

The CDR3 nucleotides read TGTGCCAGCAGCGAGGGACCGACAGGGGCCCTAGAGACCCAGTACTTC. Translating gives CASSEGPTGALETQYF. This rearrangement joins TRBV9 to TRBJ2-5; 8 bases line up with TRBD1. Trimming took 3 bases from V and 4 from J; bases not matched to a gene: 11. This CDR3 contains 16 residues. Germline V gives CDR1 SGDLS, CDR2 YYNGEE.

Ten or more counts support this clonotype. The V gene is TRBV19, the J gene TRBJ2-3, with a possible D match to TRBD2 (6 bases). This CDR3 has 13 residues. Between the trimmed V and J ends, which lost 4 bases and 6 bases, there was a span of 11 bases. Germline V gene lookup returns CDR1 LNHDA and CDR2 SQIVND (reference sequence). For the CDR3, the DNA is TGTGCCAGTAGTACCCGGAGGGCTGATACGCAGTATTTT. Protein sequence: CASSTRRADTQYF.

The chain couples TRBV12-3 or TRBV12-4 to TRBJ1-5; 10 nucleotides match TRBD1. Trimming at V came to 6 bases and at J to 6 bases, leaving 5 bases not matched to a gene. The CDR3 is 14 amino acids. The DNA for the CDR3 is TGTGCCAGCAGCTTGACAGGGGGCGGTCAGCCCCAGCATTTT. Amino acid sequence: CASSLTGGGQPQHF.

In this sample, this clonotype turned up many times. This chain connects TRBV9 to TRBJ2-5; D is uncertain. CDR1 is SGDLS, CDR2 YYNGEE, per germline. Trimming removed 0 bases from V and 5 bases from J, with 8 bases in between. CDR3 length equals 13 residues. CDR3 sequence reads: CASSVVVGETQYF. The DNA for the CDR3 is TGTGCCAGCAGCGTAGTTGTTGGTGAGACCCAGTACTTC.

At least ten counts were recorded for this clonotype. V gene TRBV6-2 or TRBV6-3 combines with J gene TRBJ1-3; 8 positions agree with TRBD1. CDR1 and CDR2 from the germline V gene are MNHEY and SVGEGT. J gave up 2 bases and V 6 bases, and 6 bases lay outside the gene matches. The CDR3 is made up of 15 amino acids. In nucleotides, the CDR3 is TGTGCCAGCAGCTCCCCGACAGGGGCTGGAAACACCATATATTTT. This translates into CASSSPTGAGNTIYF.

In its sample, this clonotype was seen many times. The chain couples TRBV18 to TRBJ1-6, with 11 positions matching TRBD1. Germline loops: CDR1 KGHSH, CDR2 LQKENI. This CDR3 is 16 amino acids long. Germline trimming cut 6 bases from V and 6 bases from J; bases unmatched to any gene: 7. For the CDR3, the DNA is TGTGCCAGCTCCGAGGGACAGGGGGGCTTTAATTCACCCCTCCACTTT. Translation gives CASSEGQGGFNSPLHF.

This clonotype was found many times. The chain has TRBV7-3 and TRBJ2-1, with 9 bases aligning to TRBD2. The CDR3 spans 18 residues. CDR1 is SGHTA and CDR2 is FQGTGA in the germline V gene. Unmatched junction bases numbered 18, after V lost 7 bases and J lost 5 bases. The CDR3 DNA follows: TGTGCCAGCACCCCACCGGGACTAGCCATTTCTTTGAACAATGAGCAGTTCTTC. The encoded protein is CASTPPGLAISLNNEQFF.

Regarding this clonotype: It is likely a read error: a sequence one base away is far more abundant. J is TRBJ2-7 and V is TRBV5-1, with D unresolved. There are 16 residues in the CDR3. Trimming removed 2 bases from V and 7 bases from J, with 22 bases in between. Germline lookup yields CDR1 SGHRS and CDR2 YFSETQ. The CDR3 bases are TGCGCCAGCAGCTTACGGACGATGAGCTCCTACAATGAGCAGTACTTC. It encodes CASSLRTMSSYNEQYF.

A word on this clonotype: This likely reflects a read error, since a far larger clone is one base away. The gene calls are TRBV6-1 and TRBJ1-2; perhaps TRBD1 as D (5 bases). The CDR3 covers 13 residues. Per germline, CDR1 MNHNS and CDR2 SASEGT. V was pared by 8 bases and J by 2 bases, with 12 bases between. The CDR3 loop is CASGYGGNYGYTF. The DNA for the CDR3 is TGTGCCAGCGGTTACGGGGGGAACTATGGCTACACCTTC.

Details on this clonotype: A far more abundant clone sits one base away, making this likely a read error. This rearrangement joins TRBV13 to TRBJ2-3; maybe TRBD2 (5 bases). This CDR3 has 15 amino acids. Trimming left V 6 bases short and J 1 base short, with 14 bases between. CDR1 and CDR2 (germline): PRHDT, FYEKMQ (reference sequence). CDR3 sequence: CASSDELGGTDTQYF. CDR3 sequence (DNA): TGTGCCAGCAGTGACGAACTCGGGGGCACAGATACGCAGTATTTT. The full variable domain, completed using reference TRBV13 and TRBJ2-3, is AAGVIQSPRHLIKEKRETATLKCYPIPRHDTVYWYQQGPGQDPQFLISFYEKMQSDKGSIPDRFSAQQFSDYHSELNMSSLELGDSALYFCASSDELGGTDTQYFGPGTRLTVL.